This TCR beta chain is from a study of T-cell memory formation after mild COVID-19. One entry per CDR3 protein, called by TCRdb with MiXCR from the 5' RACE reads. Seen here are 120,000 to 150,000 distinct CDR3 sequences, 19% observed once, and the top ten hold under 2.5%. The V gene's germline CDR1 is SNHLY and CDR2 FYNNEI. The CDR3 is 13 residues long. The germline V and J ends were trimmed by 7 bases and 7 bases, with 14 bases remaining between them. Specimen: PBMCs or a T cell subset sorted from them (not recorded which). The sequence was obtained from an adult woman who had mild COVID-19 (a few samples of this study predate the infection). Cell type and time point are not known. The chain employs TRBV2 and TRBJ1-5; tentative D call: TRBD1 (6 bases). The CDR3 nucleotides read TGTGCCAGCAATAACAGGGTCAGCCAGCCCCAGCATTTT. Residues: CASNNRVSQPQHF.